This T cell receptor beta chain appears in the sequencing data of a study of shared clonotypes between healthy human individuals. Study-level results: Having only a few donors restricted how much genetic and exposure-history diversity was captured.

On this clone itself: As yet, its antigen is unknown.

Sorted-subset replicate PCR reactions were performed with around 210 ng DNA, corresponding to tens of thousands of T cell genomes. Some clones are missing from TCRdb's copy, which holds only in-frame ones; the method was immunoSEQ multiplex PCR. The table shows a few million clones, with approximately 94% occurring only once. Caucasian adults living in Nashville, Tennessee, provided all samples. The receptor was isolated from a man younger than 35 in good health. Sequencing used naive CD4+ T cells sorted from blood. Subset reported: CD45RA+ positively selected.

The CDR3 sequence is CASSLAPWGEDGYTF. DNA for the CDR3: TGTGCCAGCAGCTTAGCCCCATGGGGGGAGGATGGCTACACCTTC. The chain uses TRBV7-2 and TRBJ1-2, with D possibly matching TRBD1 (5 bases). CDR1 and CDR2 (germline): SGHTA, FQGNSA. Trimming removed 0 bases from V and 6 bases from J, with 14 bases in between. The CDR3 is 15 amino acids. The whole variable domain, remainder taken from reference TRBV7-2 and TRBJ1-2, is GAGVSQSPSNKVTEKGKDVELRCDPISGHTALYWYRQSLGQGLEFLIYFQGNSAPDKSGLPSDRFSAERTGGSVSTLTIQRTQQEDSAVYLCASSLAPWGEDGYTFGSGTRLTVV.